This T cell receptor (beta chain) is drawn from a study of cytomegalovirus exposure and HLA in healthy donors. Findings and limits, study-wide: Association of a missense DCLRE1C variant with TCR beta V- and J-gene trimming was reported in a later analysis. As was reported, the HLA-A and HLA-B alleles of most subjects were accurately predicted from TCR beta sequences. Immune exposure information available was restricted to CMV serostatus. Later analysis showed most CMV-associated TCR beta chains appearing HLA-restricted.

Germline CDR1 SGHRS, CDR2 YFSETQ. The V segment lost 0 bases and the J segment 4 bases; nucleotides outside the gene matches: 6. This CDR3 is built from 16 residues. Primers included in the PCR were 60 Vbeta and 13 Jbeta primers. The repertoire was sequenced with immunoSEQ multiplex PCR; TCRdb's copy has only in-frame clones and lacks some. The sample totals around 120,000 clones. About this clone: Its antigen is currently unknown.

The chain uses TRBV5-1 and TRBJ2-2; the match to TRBD2 covers 7 bases. The sequenced sample consisted of PBMCs. The sequence derives from a man aged 18 to 30 in good health and CMV-seronegative. The CDR3 bases are TGCGCCAGCAGCTTGGAGAGTGGGAGGGCCACCGGGGAGCTGTTTTTT. It codes for CASSLESGRATGELFF.